This record covers a single T cell receptor beta chain. The antigen it binds to is not known. No base qualities exist here, and no much larger clone lies one base off it. The data were taken from a study of cytomegalovirus exposure and HLA in healthy donors (dated by TCRdb to the late 2010s). About the study as a whole: An earlier analysis of roughly 500 of the donors reported approximately 280 Gb of sequence data and 117 million unique TCR beta sequences obtained from around 180 million T cells. An early release covering some 640 HLA-typed donors comprised approximately 300 gigabases of sequencing data and around 80 million unique TCR sequences. Of the roughly 400 genotyped donors, 81% were placed in the genetic ancestry cluster associated with self-reported Caucasian donors. The study was designed to test whether signatures of past pathogen exposure could be identified by cataloging public T cell receptors. The study used immunosequencing to profile the T cell repertoires of several hundred subjects and linked those repertoires to cytomegalovirus serostatus. Besides the first cohort of 666 subjects, a separate validation cohort made up of roughly 120 different subjects was used. To predict cytomegalovirus infection status, the study combined high-throughput TCR immunosequencing, statistical association of individual TCRs with disease status, and machine learning. A later analysis re-examined previously published TCR beta repertoires from around 670 donors and added high-resolution HLA genotyping to investigate patterns of TCR occurrence. Rather than drawing on any new phenotypic data, the later analysis identified candidate immune exposures from TCR beta sequences and the way those sequences occurred across donors. To decide whether each TCR beta V gene segment behaved as functional or pseudogenic, an earlier analysis of nearly 600 of the donors relied on high-throughput TCR beta sequencing. Alongside the repertoire data, information on donor age, sex, ethnicity and CMV serostatus was compiled. A later genetic analysis used genome-wide SNP genotypes for about 60% of the 666 donors, treating that subset as a discovery cohort. Every repertoire in the discovery cohort had been generated on one and the same sequencing platform. HLA typing included class I and class II loci at four-digit resolution. The number of typed donors differed by locus: about 629-640 for A, B, C, DRB1 and DQB1; 522 for DQA1; approximately 600 for DPA1; and some 470 for DPB1. Four to six DR-DQ haplotypes were handled as single units for association and clustering because linkage in the cohort was strong. On average, approximately 250,000 unique TCR beta nucleotide sequences were sequenced per donor among 300 to 500 genotyped donors of the cohort, with roughly 18% of those sequences being non-productive.

V is pared back by 4 bases and J by 3 bases, with 16 bases lying between the germline termini. The CDR3 measures 15 amino acids from cysteine to phenylalanine. The kept DNA is CDR3 alone, 45 bases in frame from the first base. The germline V gene supplies CDR1 SGDLS and CDR2 YYNGEE. Library method: the immunoSEQ multiplex PCR assay. A mixture of 60 forward primers for TCR Vbeta segments and 13 reverse primers for TCR Jbeta segments was used in the multiplex PCR. A multiplex PCR assay on genomic DNA amplified the CDR3 region of rearranged TCR beta genes. On the Illumina HiSeq System, the amplified TCR beta libraries were sequenced as 87-base-pair reads. The study's own analysis went as follows. In a later analysis, about 80 million unique TCR beta chains were counted across the 666 repertoires, and roughly 11 million of these chains were shared by at least two donors. Raw reads were error-corrected and collapsed into unique sequences by a nearest-neighbor algorithm in which closely related sequences were merged to remove PCR and sequencing errors. To assign V, D and J gene segments, CDR3 sequences were aligned to IMGT reference sequences. For a sequence to be retained, a match of at least six nucleotides to both a V gene segment and a J gene segment was required. Rearrangements were called productive when the CDR3 lacked stop codons and stayed in frame with V and J; all others were non-productive. CDR3 was defined according to IMGT convention as the region running from the second conserved V-encoded cysteine to the conserved J-encoded phenylalanine. Sequences without an unambiguous match to a single V gene segment were excluded from the earlier analysis of about 600 of the donors. An earlier analysis of a few hundred of the donors called V segments functional above 56.7% productive rearrangements and segregating when the between-donor standard deviation exceeded 5%. A statistical classification framework was developed to diagnose cytomegalovirus status using the catalog of TCR beta chain sequences. In a later analysis, V and J genes were assigned by comparing TCR nucleotide sequences against IMGT/GENE-DB human TR gene sequences. Using the TCRdist pipeline, a later analysis assigned CDR3 sequences along with most-parsimonious VDJ recombination scenarios. In a later analysis, each TCR beta chain was defined by its CDR3 amino acid sequence together with its V-gene family, and reads lacking a unique V-gene family were excluded. A later analysis removed 592 highly shared, low-generation-probability nucleotide sequences to deal with suspected cross-contamination and a sequencing artifact. In a later analysis, a clonal expansion index for each public chain was calculated from normalized within-repertoire ranks of inferred template counts. In a later analysis, generation probabilities were computed using a VDJ recombination model fitted to out-of-frame rearrangements, and the results were checked against IGoR. Hypergeometric tests were used in a later analysis to score TCR-TCR, TCR-HLA and TCR-CMV co-occurrence, with a repertoire-size bias correction applied to the TCR pairs. In a later analysis, false discovery rates were estimated by permuting HLA or CMV assignments 20 times. In a later analysis, co-occurring TCRs were grouped with DBSCAN, and TCRdist sequence similarity was added when clustering was performed within HLA-allele-positive subsets. For co-occurrence clustering, repertoires with fewer than 30,000 or more than 120,000 public chains were excluded, along with 4 to 6 repertoires with anomalous nucleotide sharing. TCRdb holds this immuneACCESS table with in-frame rearrangements only. Some clones are missing; in checked studies, unresolved V genes explain under half, and the rest has no known cause. The DNA gave D and trimming, while V, J and clone size come from that table. The sample contains about 89,000 clones, approximately 76% of them found a single time. The ten most abundant clones make up approximately 1.5% of the sample.

What the study reported, not specific to this receptor: The sequencing pipeline was judged likely to have produced a cluster of highly shared sequence variants as a technical artifact. The 87-base-pair reads could not distinguish some IMGT-functional V segments, including TRBV6-2 and TRBV6-3, so those segments were excluded. At a false discovery rate of 0.05, a later analysis linked 16,951 TCR beta sequences to specific HLA alleles. About 17 rarely observed V segments, including chromosome 9 orphons, were excluded from the earlier analysis of about 610 of the donors because counts were too low. A later analysis found that most CMV-associated TCR beta chains appeared HLA-restricted, with HLA associations seemingly driven largely by CMV exposure. A further reported finding was that TCR beta sequences accurately predicted the HLA-A and HLA-B alleles for most subjects in the first cohort. According to a later analysis, TCR association rates differed among HLA loci, with DRB1 alleles showing the most associated TCRs and HLA-C alleles showing the fewest. The study gave a list of 150 to 200 TCR beta chains associated with cytomegalovirus. Because HLA typing was unavailable for some donors at each locus, only the typed subset was used in association tests. A later genetic analysis reported fewer N-insertions in productive TCRs among donors in an Asian-associated ancestry cluster than the roughly 620-donor mean. Broadly in line with IMGT annotations, most TCR beta V segments showed up in productive rearrangements about 87% or about 30% of the time in an earlier analysis of several hundred of the donors. While some public TCRs were present in many individuals, most TCR sequences turned up only very rarely across donors. Linkage disequilibrium might explain the correlated functional status among segregating V segments, but an unknown experimental factor could not be excluded. Strong co-occurrence of HLA alleles, especially DR and DQ, made assigning TCR associations to individual alleles difficult. In this cohort, only TCR beta chains were sequenced, and detectable features were limited by the absence of alpha or paired-chain data. Roughly uniform sequencing depth across donors was assumed in presence/absence analyses, although this assumption may not hold. The authors suggested that the approach could potentially be extended to other disease states and immunological phenotypes. A later analysis found that HLA-associated TCR beta chains were more clonally expanded and had lower generation probabilities than equally common non-associated chains. The classifier was reported to diagnose cytomegalovirus status with high specificity and sensitivity in both the original cohort and the validation cohort. In a later analysis, several top co-occurrence clusters were reported to appear linked to parvovirus B19, influenza, CMV and Epstein-Barr virus. Immune exposure information for the cohort was limited to CMV serostatus. A few of the identified cytomegalovirus-associated TCR beta chains were confirmed in vitro to be specific for cytomegalovirus antigens. An association between a missense DCLRE1C variant and V-gene and J-gene trimming of TCR beta chains was found in a later genetic analysis and replicated in an independent cohort.

In total, over 600 healthy bone marrow donors made up the cohort. All cohort members were sampled while nominally healthy, although unrecorded immune exposures were likely present. The donor was CMV seronegative and belonged to the group of over 350 seronegative cohort members. A peripheral blood sample was collected from each donor, and TCR beta sequencing was performed on peripheral blood mononuclear cells. The Qiagen DNeasy Blood Extraction Kit was used to extract genomic DNA from the blood cell samples. Material for sequencing was PBMCs. This receptor was obtained from a male donor in good health and CMV-seronegative. This receptor chain uses TRBV9 and TRBJ1-1; confidence is insufficient to name the D gene. The CDR3 protein is CASSPTGPGDTEAFF. The nucleotide sequence is given as TGTGCCAGCAGCCCGACCGGGCCGGGAGACACTGAAGCTTTCTTT.